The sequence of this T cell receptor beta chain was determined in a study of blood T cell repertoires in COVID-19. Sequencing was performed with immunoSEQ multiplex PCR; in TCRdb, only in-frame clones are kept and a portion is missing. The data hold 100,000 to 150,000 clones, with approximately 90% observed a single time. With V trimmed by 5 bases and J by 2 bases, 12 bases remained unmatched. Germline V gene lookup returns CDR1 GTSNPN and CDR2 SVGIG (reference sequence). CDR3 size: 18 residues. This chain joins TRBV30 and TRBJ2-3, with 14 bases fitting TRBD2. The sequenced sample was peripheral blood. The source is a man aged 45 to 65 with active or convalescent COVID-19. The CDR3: CAWAPGLAGAWVTDTQYF. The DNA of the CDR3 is TGTGCCTGGGCCCCGGGACTAGCGGGAGCATGGGTCACAGATACGCAGTATTTT.